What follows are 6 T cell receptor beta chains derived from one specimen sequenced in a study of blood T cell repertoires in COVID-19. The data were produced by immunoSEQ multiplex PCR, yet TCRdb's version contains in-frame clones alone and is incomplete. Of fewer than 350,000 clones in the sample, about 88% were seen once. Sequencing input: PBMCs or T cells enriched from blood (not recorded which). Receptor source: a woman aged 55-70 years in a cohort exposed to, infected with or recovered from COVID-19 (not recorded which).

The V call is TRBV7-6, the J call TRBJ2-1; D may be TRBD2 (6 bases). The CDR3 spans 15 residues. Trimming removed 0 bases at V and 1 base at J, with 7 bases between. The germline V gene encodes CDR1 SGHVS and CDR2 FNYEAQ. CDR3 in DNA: TGTGCCAGCAGCTTAGCCGGGAGTTCCTACAATGAGCAGTTCTTC. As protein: CASSLAGSSYNEQFF.

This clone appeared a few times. CDR3 amino acids: CASSRLAGDTQYF. The CDR3 DNA follows: TGCGCCAGCAGCAGACTAGCGGGAGATACGCAGTATTTT. The rearrangement links TRBV5-1 to TRBJ2-3, with 10 bases that match TRBD2. This CDR3 has 13 amino acids. In germline, CDR1 is SGHRS, CDR2 YFSETQ. The trim removed 4 bases at V and 5 bases at J, leaving 1 base unmatched. Full variable domain (missing parts from reference TRBV5-1 and TRBJ2-3): KAGVTQTPRYLIKTRGQQVTLSCSPISGHRSVSWYQQTPGQGLQFLFEYFSETQRNKGNFPGRFSGRQFSNSRSEMNVSTLELGDSALYLCASSRLAGDTQYFGPGTRLTVL.

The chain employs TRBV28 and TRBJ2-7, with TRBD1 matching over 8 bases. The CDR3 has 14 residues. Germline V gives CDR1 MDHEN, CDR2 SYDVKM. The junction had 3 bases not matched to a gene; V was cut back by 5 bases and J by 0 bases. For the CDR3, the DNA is TGTGCCAGCAGTCGGCAGGGGGCCTCCTACGAGCAGTACTTC. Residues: CASSRQGASYEQYF.

CDR3 sequence reads: CASSGSADYPGELFF. The DNA for the CDR3 is TGTGCCAGCAGCGGCAGTGCTGACTACCCCGGGGAGCTGTTTTTT. The V gene is TRBV27, the J gene TRBJ2-2, with D perhaps matching TRBD2 (5 bases). Between the trimmed V and J ends, which lost 6 bases and 6 bases, there was a span of 17 bases. Germline lookup yields CDR1 MNHEY and CDR2 SMNVEV (reference sequence). This CDR3 spans 15 amino acids.

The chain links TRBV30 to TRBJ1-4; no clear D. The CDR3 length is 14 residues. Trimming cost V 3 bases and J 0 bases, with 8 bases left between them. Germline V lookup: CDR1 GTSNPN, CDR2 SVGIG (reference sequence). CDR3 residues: CAWRAISTNEKLFF. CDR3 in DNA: TGTGCCTGGAGGGCAATTTCAACTAATGAAAAACTGTTTTTT.

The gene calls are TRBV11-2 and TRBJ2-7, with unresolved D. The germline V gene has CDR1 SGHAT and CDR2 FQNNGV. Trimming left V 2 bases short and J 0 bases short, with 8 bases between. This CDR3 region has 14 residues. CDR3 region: CASSLRLTSYEQYF. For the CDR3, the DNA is TGTGCCAGCAGCTTAAGACTGACCTCCTACGAGCAGTACTTC.